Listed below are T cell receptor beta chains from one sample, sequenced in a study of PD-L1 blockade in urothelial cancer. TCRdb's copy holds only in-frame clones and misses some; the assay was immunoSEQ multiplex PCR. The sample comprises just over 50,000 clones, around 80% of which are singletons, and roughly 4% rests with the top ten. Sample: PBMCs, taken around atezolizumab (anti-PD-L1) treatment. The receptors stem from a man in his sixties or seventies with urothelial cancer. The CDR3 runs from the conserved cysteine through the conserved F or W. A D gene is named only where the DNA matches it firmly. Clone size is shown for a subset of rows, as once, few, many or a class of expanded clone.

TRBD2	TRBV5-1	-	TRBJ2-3	CASSPLAGDSDTQYF	TGCGCCAGCAGCCCACTAGCGGGAGACTCAGATACGCAGTATTTT
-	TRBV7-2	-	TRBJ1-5	CASSLVVRGNQPQHF	TGTGCCAGCAGCTTAGTGGTTAGAGGCAATCAGCCCCAGCATTTT
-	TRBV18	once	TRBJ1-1	CASSPGGRALNTEAFF	TGTGCCAGCTCACCCGGTGGCAGGGCCCTGAACACTGAAGCTTTCTTT
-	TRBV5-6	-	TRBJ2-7	CASSTTGTGSYEQYF	TGTGCCAGCAGCACTACCGGGACTGGCTCCTACGAGCAGTACTTC
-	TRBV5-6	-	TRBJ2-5	CASSLVWGRETQYF	TGTGCCAGCAGCTTGGTATGGGGCCGAGAGACCCAGTACTTC
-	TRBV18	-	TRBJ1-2	CASSPLAADKGGYTF	TGTGCCAGCTCACCACTGGCCGCCGATAAGGGGGGCTACACCTTC
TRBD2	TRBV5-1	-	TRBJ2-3	CASSSIAGGSADTQYF	TGCGCCAGCAGCTCGATAGCGGGAGGAAGCGCAGATACGCAGTATTTT
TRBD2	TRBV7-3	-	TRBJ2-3	CASSLLAGTLDTQYF	TGTGCCAGCAGCCTACTAGCGGGAACATTGGATACGCAGTATTTT
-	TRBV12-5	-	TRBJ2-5	CASGGREAQETQYF	TGTGCTAGTGGTGGCCGGGAAGCCCAAGAGACCCAGTACTTC
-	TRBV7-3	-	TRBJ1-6	CASSLTVDSPLHF	TGTGCCAGCAGCTTAACCGTCGATTCACCCCTCCACTTT
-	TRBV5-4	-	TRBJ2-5	CASSYPGAGGRETQYF	TGTGCCAGCAGCTATCCCGGGGCAGGGGGGAGAGAGACCCAGTACTTC
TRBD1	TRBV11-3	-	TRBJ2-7	CASSQSGGQVSYEQYF	TGTGCCAGCAGCCAAAGTGGGGGACAGGTATCCTACGAGCAGTACTTC
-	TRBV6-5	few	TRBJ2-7	CASSGRVNVVSEQYF	TGTGCCAGCTCCGGTCGGGTAAACGTTGTATCCGAGCAGTACTTC
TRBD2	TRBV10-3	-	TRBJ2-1	CAISERGGRYNEQFF	TGTGCCATCAGTGAGCGGGGGGGCCGCTACAATGAGCAGTTCTTC
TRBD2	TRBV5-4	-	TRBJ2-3	CASSLLREVDTQYF	TGTGCCAGCAGCTTGTTGCGGGAGGTAGATACGCAGTATTTT
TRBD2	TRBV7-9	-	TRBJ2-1	CASSTGLAGGSNEQFF	TGTGCCAGCAGCACGGGACTAGCGGGGGGATCCAATGAGCAGTTCTTC
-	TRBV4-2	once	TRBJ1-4	CASSQARRGNEKLFF	TGTGCCAGCAGCCAAGCTCGCAGGGGTAATGAAAAACTGTTTTTT
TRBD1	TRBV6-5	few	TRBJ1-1	CAVRTGFTEAFF	TGTGCCGTCCGGACAGGCTTCACTGAAGCTTTCTTT
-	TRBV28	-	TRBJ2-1	CASGLLYNEQFF	TGTGCCTCGGGACTTTTATACAATGAGCAGTTCTTC
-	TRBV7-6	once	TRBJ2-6	CASSTGAGANVLTF	TGTGCCAGCAGCACGGGGGCTGGGGCCAACGTCCTGACTTTC
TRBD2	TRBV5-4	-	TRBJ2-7	CASSARTSGPYEQYF	TGTGCCAGCAGCGCCCGGACTAGCGGGCCCTACGAGCAGTACTTC
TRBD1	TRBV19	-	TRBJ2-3	CASRGQGARTDTQYF	TGTGCCAGTAGAGGCCAGGGGGCCCGCACAGATACGCAGTATTTT
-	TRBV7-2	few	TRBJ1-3	CASSLGYGNTIYF	TGTGCCAGCAGCCTCGGGTACGGAAACACCATATATTTT
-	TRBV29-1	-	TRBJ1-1	CSGRDTEAFF	TGCAGCGGCCGGGACACTGAAGCTTTCTTT
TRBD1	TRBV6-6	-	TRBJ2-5	CASSTTGRETQYF	TGTGCCAGCAGTACGACAGGGCGAGAGACCCAGTACTTC
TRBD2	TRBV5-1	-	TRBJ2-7	CASRPGLAGGRYEQYF	TGCGCCAGCAGACCGGGACTAGCGGGGGGGCGTTACGAGCAGTACTTC
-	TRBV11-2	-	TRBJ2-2	CASSLAGAYTGELFF	TGTGCCAGCAGCTTAGCGGGAGCGTACACCGGGGAGCTGTTTTTT
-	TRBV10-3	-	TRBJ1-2	CAISGDSNYGYTF	TGTGCCATCAGTGGTGACAGTAACTATGGCTACACCTTC
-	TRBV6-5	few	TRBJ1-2	CASSSRGGVDGYTF	TGTGCCAGCAGTTCCCGAGGCGGGGTTGATGGCTACACCTTC
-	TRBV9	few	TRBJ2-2	CASSLSNTGELFF	TGTGCCAGCAGCTTGAGCAACACCGGGGAGCTGTTTTTT
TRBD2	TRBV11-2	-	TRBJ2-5	CASSLGLAGGQETQYF	TGTGCCAGCAGCCTAGGACTAGCGGGGGGGCAAGAGACCCAGTACTTC
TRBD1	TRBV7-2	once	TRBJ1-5	CASSPRTGRFGNQPQHF	TGTGCCAGCAGCCCCCGGACAGGACGGTTTGGCAATCAGCCCCAGCATTTT
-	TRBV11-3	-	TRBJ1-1	CASSLDDPGVAEAFF	TGTGCCAGCAGCTTAGATGATCCAGGGGTCGCTGAAGCTTTCTTT
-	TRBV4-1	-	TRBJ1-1	CASSQGQLNTEAFF	TGCGCCAGCAGCCAAGGACAGTTGAACACTGAAGCTTTCTTT
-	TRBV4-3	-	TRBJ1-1	CASSQDRGVIDTEAFF	TGCGCCAGCAGCCAAGATCGAGGTGTCATAGACACTGAAGCTTTCTTT
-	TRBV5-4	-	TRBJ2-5	CASSLTPRETQYF	TGTGCCAGCAGCCTGACACCAAGAGAGACCCAGTACTTC
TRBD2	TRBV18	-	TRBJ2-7	CASSPRRASGSQVEQYF	TGTGCCAGCTCACCACGGAGGGCTAGCGGGTCGCAGGTCGAGCAGTACTTC